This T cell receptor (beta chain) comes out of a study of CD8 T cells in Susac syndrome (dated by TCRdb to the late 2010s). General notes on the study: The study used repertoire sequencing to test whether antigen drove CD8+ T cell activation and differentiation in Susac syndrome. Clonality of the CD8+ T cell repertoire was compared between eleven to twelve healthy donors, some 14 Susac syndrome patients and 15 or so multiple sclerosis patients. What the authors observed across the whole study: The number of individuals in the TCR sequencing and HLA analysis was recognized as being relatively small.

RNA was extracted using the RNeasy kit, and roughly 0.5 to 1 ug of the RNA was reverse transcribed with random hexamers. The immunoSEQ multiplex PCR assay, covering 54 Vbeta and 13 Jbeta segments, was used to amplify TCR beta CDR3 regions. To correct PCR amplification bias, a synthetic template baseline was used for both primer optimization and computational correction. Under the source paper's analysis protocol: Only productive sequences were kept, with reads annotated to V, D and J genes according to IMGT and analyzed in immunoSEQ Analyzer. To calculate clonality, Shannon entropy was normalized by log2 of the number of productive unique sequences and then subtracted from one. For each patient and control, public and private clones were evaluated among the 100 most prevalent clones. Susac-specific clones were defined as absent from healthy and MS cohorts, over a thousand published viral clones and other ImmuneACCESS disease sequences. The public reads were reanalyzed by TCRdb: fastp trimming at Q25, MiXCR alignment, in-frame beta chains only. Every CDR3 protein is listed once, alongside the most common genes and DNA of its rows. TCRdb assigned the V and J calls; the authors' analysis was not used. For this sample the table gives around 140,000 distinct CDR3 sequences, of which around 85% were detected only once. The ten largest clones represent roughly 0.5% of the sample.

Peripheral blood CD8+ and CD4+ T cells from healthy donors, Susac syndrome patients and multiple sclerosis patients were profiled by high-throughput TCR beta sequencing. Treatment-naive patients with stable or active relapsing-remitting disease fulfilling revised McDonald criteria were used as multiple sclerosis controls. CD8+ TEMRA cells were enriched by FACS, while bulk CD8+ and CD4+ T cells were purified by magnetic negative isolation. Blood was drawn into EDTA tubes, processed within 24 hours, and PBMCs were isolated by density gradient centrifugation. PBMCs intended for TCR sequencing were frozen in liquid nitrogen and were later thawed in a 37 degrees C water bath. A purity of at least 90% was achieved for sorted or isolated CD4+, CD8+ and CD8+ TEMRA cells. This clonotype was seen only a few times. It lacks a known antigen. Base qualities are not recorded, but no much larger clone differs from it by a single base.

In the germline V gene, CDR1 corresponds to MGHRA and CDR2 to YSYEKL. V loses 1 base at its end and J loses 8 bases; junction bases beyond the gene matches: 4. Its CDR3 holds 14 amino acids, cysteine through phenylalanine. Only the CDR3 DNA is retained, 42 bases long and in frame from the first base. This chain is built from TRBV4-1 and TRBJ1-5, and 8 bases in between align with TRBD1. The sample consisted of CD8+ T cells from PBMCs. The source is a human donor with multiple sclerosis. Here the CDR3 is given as CASSQGQGSEPQHF. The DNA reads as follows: TGCGCCAGCAGCCAAGGACAGGGGTCGGAGCCCCAGCATTTT.